What follows are 23 T cell receptor beta chains derived from one specimen sequenced in a study of OX40 agonist ivuxolimab in advanced cancers. Preparation of the library involved the immunoSEQ multiplex PCR assay. The source is immuneACCESS, and TCRdb retained only in-frame sequences with V and J called. Part of the clones is not carried over; for the studies checked, unresolved V genes explain less than half of this, and the remainder is unexplained. In this sample the table shows 60,000 to 100,000 clones, under 95% of which occur a single time. The ten largest clones represent 9.5% to 11% of the sample. This sample comprised CD4+ or CD8+ T cells sorted from blood, obtained in a trial of the OX40 agonist ivuxolimab. Receptors originate from an adult with an advanced solid tumor such as melanoma, head and neck, liver or kidney cancer.

The V gene is TRBV7-9, the J gene TRBJ2-5, with 10 bases fitting TRBD1. In germline, CDR1 is SEHNR, CDR2 FQNEAQ (reference sequence). The J segment lost 2 bases and the V segment lost 5 bases, leaving 5 bases of the junction unmatched. The CDR3 contains 15 residues. CDR3 bases: TGTGCCAGCAGCGTCTTGGACAGGGGGCAAGAGACCCAGTACTTC. This encodes CASSVLDRGQETQYF.

The V call is TRBV5-1, the J call TRBJ2-1; D might be TRBD2 (6 bases). The CDR3 is 13 amino acids. Per germline, CDR1 SGHRS and CDR2 YFSETQ. V lost 0 bases, J lost 6 bases, and 7 bases lay in between. The CDR3 DNA reads as TGCGCCAGCAGCTTGGACGGGGGCAATGAGCAGTTCTTC. Translation gives CASSLDGGNEQFF.

V is TRBV27 and J is TRBJ1-6; no firm D call. V was clipped by 1 base and J by 6 bases, with 13 bases between them. This CDR3 comprises 16 residues. Germline-derived CDR1 and CDR2 are MNHEY and SMNVEV (reference sequence). DNA of the CDR3: TGTGCCAGCAGTTTATACCGGGCAGACGTTAATTCACCCCTCCACTTT. Amino acid sequence: CASSLYRADVNSPLHF.

V gene TRBV6-6 combines with J gene TRBJ2-7; 8 bases are a match to TRBD1. The CDR3 totals 14 residues. CDR1 and CDR2 (germline): MNHNY, SVGAGI (reference sequence). The junction had 7 bases not matched to a gene; V was cut back by 7 bases and J by 2 bases. CDR3 bases: TGTGCCAGCACCCCGGGACAGGACCCCTACGAGCAGTACTTC. Encoded protein: CASTPGQDPYEQYF.

The chain combines TRBV2 with TRBJ2-7; 7 nucleotides line up with TRBD2. This CDR3 has 15 amino acids. V gave up 3 bases and J gave up 2 bases; unmatched junction bases: 7. Germline V lookup: CDR1 SNHLY, CDR2 FYNNEI. CDR3 amino acids: CASSDVGGTAYEQYF. For the CDR3, the DNA is TGTGCCAGCAGTGACGTGGGGGGGACCGCCTACGAGCAGTACTTC.

With regard to this clone: In the same sample, other DNA sequences code for this CDR3. The genes are TRBV27 and TRBJ2-7, with 7 bases matching TRBD1. Germline-derived CDR1 and CDR2 are MNHEY and SMNVEV (reference sequence). The CDR3 consists of 13 residues. V was pared by 3 bases and J by 2 bases, with 1 base of the junction left unmatched. CDR3 sequence: CASSLGQTYEQYF. CDR3 sequence (DNA): TGTGCCAGCAGTTTGGGACAGACCTACGAGCAGTACTTC.

With respect to this clone: Additional DNA sequences in this sample encode the identical CDR3. V is TRBV28 and J is TRBJ1-2; weak D call: TRBD1 (5 bases). Trimming removed 2 bases from V and 0 bases from J, with 10 bases in between. CDR3 size: 15 residues. CDR1 MDHEN and CDR2 SYDVKM come from the germline V gene. For the CDR3, the DNA is TGTGCCAGCAGTTTAGGGGGGGGGACTAACTATGGCTACACCTTC. The encoded protein is CASSLGGGTNYGYTF.

V gene TRBV21-1 combines with J gene TRBJ2-7; the table's D call of TRBD2 was not tested on the DNA. TRBV21-1 constitutes a pseudogene. The CDR3 consists of 11 residues. As DNA, the CDR3 is TGTGCCAGCAGCAAGATCTCGGAGGGGTACTTC. Residues: CASSKISEGYF.

J is TRBJ2-7 and V is TRBV10-3; D is uncertain. The CDR3 covers 14 residues. The V end lost 6 bases, the J end lost 3 bases, and 15 bases lay between the germline ends. Germline CDR1 and CDR2: ENHRY and SYGVKD. The CDR3 here is CAIRPGGEIYEQYF. The CDR3 DNA reads TGTGCCATCAGGCCCGGTGGAGAGATCTACGAGCAGTACTTC.

The chain is built from TRBV21-1 and TRBJ1-1. TRBV21-1 is deemed a pseudogene. This CDR3 spans 14 amino acids. The CDR3 coding sequence is TGTGCCAGCAGCCCTCCCTTCGGGCCTCGCGGAGCTTTCTTT. Its protein is CASSPPFGPRGAFF.

The rearrangement links TRBV4-2 to TRBJ2-1; D may be TRBD2 (5 bases). The CDR3 length is 13 residues. Germline CDR1 is LGHNA and CDR2 is YNFKEQ. V was clipped by 1 base and J by 9 bases, with 10 bases between them. CDR3 in amino acids: CASSQGAGLEQFF. CDR3 nucleotide sequence: TGTGCCAGCAGCCAAGGGGCCGGACTTGAGCAGTTCTTC.

V usage is TRBV5-1 and J usage is TRBJ1-5; 7 positions agree with TRBD1. CDR3 length equals 19 residues. Germline V gene sequence: CDR1 SGHRS, CDR2 YFSETQ. Trimming removed 0 bases from V and 2 bases from J; junction bases left unmatched: 14. Written as DNA, the CDR3 is TGCGCCAGCAGCTTGGACGGGACAGACAAAGGCCCTGGCAATCAGCCCCAGCATTTT. Residues: CASSLDGTDKGPGNQPQHF. Variable domain in full (rest from reference TRBV5-1 and TRBJ1-5): KAGVTQTPRYLIKTRGQQVTLSCSPISGHRSVSWYQQTPGQGLQFLFEYFSETQRNKGNFPGRFSGRQFSNSRSEMNVSTLELGDSALYLCASSLDGTDKGPGNQPQHFGDGTRLSIL.

Turning to this clone: Other nucleotide sequences from this sample produce the same CDR3. This rearrangement joins TRBV25-1 to TRBJ2-5, with D possibly being TRBD1 (5 bases). This CDR3 is 14 amino acids long. Germline V CDR1 and CDR2: MGHDK, SYGVNS. Trimming took 2 bases from V and 4 from J, leaving 11 bases between them. CDR3 nucleotides: TGTGCCAGCAGTGAAAGGGGCTACGGAGAGACCCAGTACTTC. This codes for CASSERGYGETQYF.

In DNA, the CDR3 is TGTGCCAGCAGACGACCCGACAGGGCCTACGAGCAGTACTTC. This gives the protein CASRRPDRAYEQYF. This chain uses TRBV6-5 with TRBJ2-7, with 7 bases aligning to TRBD1. The CDR3 is made up of 14 amino acids. V trimming: 6 bases; J trimming: 2 bases; junction bases outside the gene matches: 7. Germline V lookup: CDR1 MNHEY, CDR2 SVGAGI.

This chain uses TRBV5-4 with TRBJ2-5; no clear D gene. V lost 4 bases, J lost 1 base, and 5 bases lay in between. The CDR3 is made up of 12 amino acids. Germline CDR1 and CDR2: SGHNT and YYREEE (reference sequence). The CDR3: CASSVPQETQYF. In DNA form, the CDR3 reads TGTGCCAGCAGCGTACCCCAAGAGACCCAGTACTTC. The full variable domain, completed using reference TRBV5-4 and TRBJ2-5, is ETGVTQSPTHLIKTRGQQVTLRCSSQSGHNTVSWYQQALGQGPQFIFQYYREEENGRGNFPPRFSGLQFPNYSSELNVNALELDDSALYLCASSVPQETQYFGPGTRLLVL.

This clone was seen a handful of times. The V call is TRBV30, the J call TRBJ1-5; 8 bases fit TRBD1. Germline loops: CDR1 GTSNPN, CDR2 SVGIG (reference sequence). This CDR3 spans 14 amino acids. Germline trimming cut 5 bases from V and 7 bases from J; bases unmatched to any gene: 10. Written as DNA, the CDR3 is TGTGCCTGGGAATCCGGGACAGGTATGCAGCCCCAGCATTTT. Its protein product is CAWESGTGMQPQHF.

The J gene is TRBJ2-2, the V gene TRBV13, with unresolved D. Trimming left V 5 bases short and J 4 bases short, with 14 bases between. Germline V gene data show CDR1 as PRHDT and CDR2 as FYEKMQ (reference sequence). This CDR3 comprises 15 residues. The CDR3 sequence: CASSTNRLSTGELFF. The CDR3 nucleotides read TGTGCCAGCAGCACCAACAGATTATCCACCGGGGAGCTGTTTTTT. Looking up the rest from reference TRBV13 and TRBJ2-2 gives the full variable domain: AAGVIQSPRHLIKEKRETATLKCYPIPRHDTVYWYQQGPGQDPQFLISFYEKMQSDKGSIPDRFSAQQFSDYHSELNMSSLELGDSALYFCASSTNRLSTGELFFGEGSRLTVL.

This chain connects TRBV4-2 to TRBJ2-5, with 9 nucleotides matching TRBD2. The V segment lost 6 bases and the J segment 3 bases; nucleotides outside the gene matches: 8. The length of the CDR3 is 15 residues. Looked up from germline, CDR1 is LGHNA and CDR2 is YNFKEQ. The CDR3 DNA follows: TGTGCCAGCAGGCGAAGCGGGGGGCTGGAAGAGACCCAGTACTTC. Amino acids: CASRRSGGLEETQYF.

The chain has TRBV19 and TRBJ2-7, with 13 bases lining up with TRBD2. Looked up from germline, CDR1 is LNHDA and CDR2 is SQIVND (reference sequence). This CDR3 has 16 residues. J gave up 2 bases and V 3 bases, and 4 bases lay outside the gene matches. The CDR3 here is CASSISTSGGAYEQYF. Here the CDR3 DNA reads TGTGCCAGTAGTATCTCAACTAGCGGGGGGGCCTACGAGCAGTACTTC.

The chain is built from TRBV7-6 and TRBJ1-5; D unclear. CDR3 length equals 13 residues. Trimming removed 3 bases from V and 4 bases from J, with 7 bases in between. Germline CDR1 SGHVS, CDR2 FNYEAQ. Here the CDR3 reads CASSFSVNQPQHF. The CDR3 coding sequence is TGTGCCAGCAGCTTCTCGGTAAATCAGCCCCAGCATTTT.

The chain carries TRBV7-6 and TRBJ2-7; D is unclear. Per the germline V gene, CDR1 is SGHVS and CDR2 is FNYEAQ. This CDR3 contains 14 residues. V was pared by 2 bases and J by 2 bases, with 10 bases between. CDR3 sequence reads: CASSLTGDAYEQYF. The CDR3 region has the DNA TGTGCCAGCAGCTTAACTGGGGATGCCTACGAGCAGTACTTC. Based on the CDR3 plus reference TRBV7-6 and TRBJ2-7, the full variable domain is GAGVSQSPRYKVTKRGQDVALRCDPISGHVSLYWYRQALGQGPEFLTYFNYEAQQDKSGLPNDRFSAERPEGSISTLTIQRTEQRDSAMYRCASSLTGDAYEQYFGPGTRLTVT.

CDR3 amino acids: CASSLGLGPGQGTEAFF. Written as DNA, the CDR3 is TGTGCCAGCAGCTTAGGATTAGGACCGGGACAGGGCACTGAAGCTTTCTTT. This chain uses TRBV7-8 with TRBJ1-1; 9 bases are shared with TRBD1. Germline V gene lookup returns CDR1 SGHVS and CDR2 FQNEAQ. The CDR3 has 17 residues. V was pared by 1 base and J by 4 bases, with 10 bases of the junction left unmatched. Full variable domain (outside the CDR3, taken from reference TRBV7-8 and TRBJ1-1): GAGVSQSPRYKVAKRGQDVALRCDPISGHVSLFWYQQALGQGPEFLTYFQNEAQLDKSGLPSDRFFAERPEGSVSTLKIQRTQQEDSAVYLCASSLGLGPGQGTEAFFGQGTRLTVV.

V and J are TRBV29-1 and TRBJ2-1, with D tentatively TRBD1 (5 bases). This CDR3 comprises 17 residues. Germline loops: CDR1 SQVTM, CDR2 ANQGSEA. The ends were cut back, 0 bases at V and 0 bases at J, with 15 bases in the middle. CDR3 coding DNA: TGCAGCGTTGAAGATCTTAGGGATGGGGCCTCCTACAATGAGCAGTTCTTC. Translation: CSVEDLRDGASYNEQFF.